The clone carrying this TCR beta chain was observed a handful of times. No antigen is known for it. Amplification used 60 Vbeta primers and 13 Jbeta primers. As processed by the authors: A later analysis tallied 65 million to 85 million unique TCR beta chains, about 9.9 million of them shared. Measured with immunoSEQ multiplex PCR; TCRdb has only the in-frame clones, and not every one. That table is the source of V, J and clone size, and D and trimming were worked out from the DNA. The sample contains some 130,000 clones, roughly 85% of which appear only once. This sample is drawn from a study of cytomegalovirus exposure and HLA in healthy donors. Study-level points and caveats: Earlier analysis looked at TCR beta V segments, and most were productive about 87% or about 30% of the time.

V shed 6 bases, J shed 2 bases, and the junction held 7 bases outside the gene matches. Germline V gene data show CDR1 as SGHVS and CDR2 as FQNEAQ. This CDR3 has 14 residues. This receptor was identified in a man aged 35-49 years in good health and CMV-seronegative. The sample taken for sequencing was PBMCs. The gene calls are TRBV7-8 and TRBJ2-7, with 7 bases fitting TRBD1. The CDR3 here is CASRGRDRTYEQYF. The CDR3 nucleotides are TGTGCCAGCAGGGGCCGGGACAGAACCTACGAGCAGTACTTC. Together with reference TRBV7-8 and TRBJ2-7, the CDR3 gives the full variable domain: GAGVSQSPRYKVAKRGQDVALRCDPISGHVSLFWYQQALGQGPEFLTYFQNEAQLDKSGLPSDRFFAERPEGSVSTLKIQRTQQEDSAVYLCASRGRDRTYEQYFGPGTRLTVT.